Below, one T cell receptor beta chain is given with its context. The sample comes from a study of blood T cell repertoires in COVID-19. Germline-derived CDR1 and CDR2 are MNHNY and SVGAGI (reference sequence). V lost 5 bases and J lost 7; bases outside the gene matches: 4. The CDR3 runs to 12 residues. As processed by the authors: Amplification of reference gene primers provided the estimated nucleated cell counts. Assay used: immunoSEQ multiplex PCR; TCRdb lists only in-frame clones, some missing. That table supplies the V and J calls and clone size; D and trimming were determined from the DNA. In the table there are 240,000 or so clones, around nine tenths of which are singletons.

V and J are TRBV6-6 and TRBJ2-7; TRBD1 aligns across 8 bases. The source material was peripheral blood. This receptor was obtained from a woman in her 70s with active or convalescent COVID-19. The CDR3 region has the DNA TGTGCCAGCAGTCTCGGACAGGGAGAGCAGTACTTC. This gives the protein CASSLGQGEQYF.